Each of the 30 T cell receptor beta chains below was sequenced from the same sample in a study of brain T cells in children with intractable seizures. Sequencing was performed with immunoSEQ multiplex PCR; in TCRdb, only in-frame clones are kept and a portion is missing. This sample has about 350,000 clones, with nearly 95% found just once. The sample's time point: blood from clinic visit 5 months post-surgery; TSC patient then seizure free. The sequencing here drew on peripheral blood, taken 4 to 6 months after surgery. The receptors shown here come from a boy under two years old with tuberous sclerosis and intractable seizures.

The chain has TRBV11-2 and TRBJ1-1; 7 bases are shared with TRBD1. The CDR3 is 15 residues long. Germline CDR1 SGHAT, CDR2 FQNNGV. The junction had 6 bases not matched to a gene; V was cut back by 5 bases and J by 0 bases. This CDR3 is CASSTGQVVNTEAFF. The CDR3 nucleotides read TGTGCCAGCAGCACCGGACAGGTGGTGAACACTGAAGCTTTCTTT. Based on the CDR3 plus reference TRBV11-2 and TRBJ1-1, the full variable domain is EAGVAQSPRYKIIEKRQSVAFWCNPISGHATLYWYQQILGQGPKLLIQFQNNGVVDDSQLPKDRFSAERLKGVDSTLKIQPAKLEDSAVYLCASSTGQVVNTEAFFGQGTRLTVV.

The rearrangement uses TRBV10-3 and TRBJ2-3; 7 bases match TRBD2. V trimming: 3 bases; J trimming: 0 bases; junction bases outside the gene matches: 0. The CDR3 spans 14 residues. CDR1 and CDR2 (germline): ENHRY, SYGVKD. CDR3 coding DNA: TGTGCCATCAGTGATAGCGGGAGCACAGATACGCAGTATTTT. This gives the protein CAISDSGSTDTQYF.

This rearrangement joins TRBV27 to TRBJ2-7; TRBD2 matches 8 bases. V lost 8 bases, J lost 3 bases, and 9 bases stayed unmatched. The CDR3 extends over 14 amino acids. Germline V lookup: CDR1 MNHEY, CDR2 SMNVEV (reference sequence). The CDR3 loop is CASGNGGEGYEQYF. Written as DNA, the CDR3 is TGTGCCAGCGGTAACGGGGGGGAAGGCTACGAGCAGTACTTC.

This chain uses TRBV12-3 or TRBV12-4 with TRBJ2-5; D call uncertain. The CDR3 contains 13 residues. The ends were cut back, 2 bases at V and 9 bases at J, with 13 bases in the middle. For the CDR3, the DNA is TGTGCCAGCAGTTTATCGGAAATCGGAGCCCAGTACTTC. Translating gives CASSLSEIGAQYF.

The chain employs TRBV28 and TRBJ2-7; D is perhaps TRBD1 or TRBD2 (5 bases each). Trimming took off 3 bases at V and 2 bases at J, with 14 bases between the two ends. Germline V gives CDR1 MDHEN, CDR2 SYDVKM. This CDR3 comprises 15 residues. The CDR3 loop reads CASSLARELTYEQYF. In DNA form, the CDR3 reads TGTGCCAGCAGTTTGGCCAGGGAGCTAACCTACGAGCAGTACTTC.

This chain's CDR3 is CASSYVRAHNSPLHF. For the CDR3, the DNA is TGTGCCAGCAGTTACGTCCGGGCCCACAATTCACCCCTCCACTTT. V gene TRBV6-5 combines with J gene TRBJ1-6; no clear D. V lost 2 bases, J lost 7 bases, and 12 bases lay in between. Germline lookup yields CDR1 MNHEY and CDR2 SVGAGI. The CDR3 loop spans 15 amino acids.

The chain combines TRBV9 with TRBJ2-5; no reliable D call. The CDR3 is 15 amino acids. Trimming removed 0 bases at V and 3 bases at J, with 12 bases between. Germline loops: CDR1 SGDLS, CDR2 YYNGEE. The CDR3 DNA sequence: TGTGCCAGCAGCGTAGCCCCAGACTCCAAAGAGACCCAGTACTTC. Translation: CASSVAPDSKETQYF. Drawing the rest from reference TRBV9 and TRBJ2-5, the complete variable domain is DSGVTQTPKHLITATGQRVTLRCSPRSGDLSVYWYQQSLDQGLQFLIQYYNGEERAKGNILERFSAQQFPDLHSELNLSSLELGDSALYFCASSVAPDSKETQYFGPGTRLLVL.

The V call is TRBV19, the J call TRBJ2-7; the D call may be TRBD1 or TRBD2 (5 bases each). The germline V gene has CDR1 LNHDA and CDR2 SQIVND (reference sequence). Trimming pared 6 bases from V and 2 bases from J, leaving 17 bases between. This CDR3 has 15 amino acids. The DNA of the CDR3 is TGTGCCAGTAGCCACCGTGGGACCGACACCTACGAGCAGTACTTC. As protein: CASSHRGTDTYEQYF. Looking up the rest from reference TRBV19 and TRBJ2-7 gives the full variable domain: DGGITQSPKYLFRKEGQNVTLSCEQNLNHDAMYWYRQDPGQGLRLIYYSQIVNDFQKGDIAEGYSVSREKKESFPLTVTSAQKNPTAFYLCASSHRGTDTYEQYFGPGTRLTVT.

This clone has only a few counts. The chain recombines TRBV18 with TRBJ1-2; 10 bases map to TRBD1. Germline loops: CDR1 KGHSH, CDR2 LQKENI. V shed 6 bases, J shed 6 bases, and the junction held 4 bases outside the gene matches. The CDR3 is made up of 13 amino acids. Here the CDR3 reads CASSSTGGDGYTF. CDR3 nucleotides: TGTGCCAGCTCCTCGACAGGGGGCGATGGCTACACCTTC.

The chain employs TRBV30 and TRBJ1-6; TRBD1 is a possible D gene (5 bases). The CDR3 has 14 amino acids. CDR1 is GTSNPN and CDR2 is SVGIG in the germline V gene (reference sequence). With 5 bases removed from V and 9 bases from J, the gap between germline ends came to 17 bases. The CDR3 DNA reads TGTGCCTGGGTATCAGCAGGGATGACTTCACCCCTCCACTTT. Translating gives CAWVSAGMTSPLHF.

With respect to this clone: One junction end does not reproduce the germline sequence, and a read error may be involved. The rearrangement uses TRBV19 and TRBJ2-7, with 14 bases that match TRBD2. Germline V gives CDR1 LNHDA, CDR2 SQIVND (reference sequence). The CDR3 has 13 amino acids. The CDR3 protein is CASSPGTSGSRNF. As DNA, the CDR3 is TGTGCCAGTAGTCCAGGGACTAGCGGGAGTCGGAACTTC.

The rearrangement links TRBV30 to TRBJ1-5; D not resolved. This CDR3 has 14 residues. CDR1 and CDR2 (germline): GTSNPN, SVGIG (reference sequence). V lost 4 bases and J lost 2, with 12 bases in between. CDR3 nucleotides: TGTGCCTGGAAAGGCTCGGGAGGCAATCAGCCCCAGCATTTT. Protein sequence: CAWKGSGGNQPQHF.

The rearrangement uses TRBV10-3 and TRBJ1-2, with no clear D. Germline values: CDR1 ENHRY, CDR2 SYGVKD. V lost 0 bases and J lost 0, with 5 bases in between. This CDR3 comprises 14 residues. The CDR3 sequence is CAISESLPNYGYTF. CDR3 sequence (DNA): TGTGCCATCAGTGAGTCGCTTCCTAACTATGGCTACACCTTC.

This clone has just one count. This chain joins TRBV6-4 and TRBJ2-3; 7 nucleotides align to TRBD2. V was pared by 6 bases and J by 14 bases, with 11 bases of the junction left unmatched. The CDR3 is 12 amino acids. From germline, CDR1 is MRHNA and CDR2 SNTAGT. CDR3 residues: CASSQRTRIWYF. In nucleotides, the CDR3 is TGTGCCAGCAGCCAACGGACTAGGATATGGTATTTT.

The J gene is TRBJ1-6, the V gene TRBV21-1. TRBV21-1 is classified as a pseudogene. This CDR3 contains 16 residues. CDR3 loop: CASSKVPSSYNSPLHF. The CDR3 coding sequence is TGTGCCAGCAGCAAAGTTCCTAGCTCCTATAATTCACCCCTCCACTTT.

The CDR3 nucleotides read TGTGCCACCAGCAGAGGGTTAGGGAACACCGGGGAGCTGTTTTTT. This gives the protein CATSRGLGNTGELFF. V usage is TRBV15 and J usage is TRBJ2-2, with unresolved D. Trimming took off 1 base at V and 1 base at J, with 7 bases between the two ends. The CDR3 runs to 15 residues. Germline V CDR1 and CDR2: LNHNV, YYDKDF (reference sequence).

In DNA, the CDR3 is TGTGCCATCAGTGGACAGGGCCTGGGGTCGGACACCGGGGAGCTGTTTTTT. It codes for CAISGQGLGSDTGELFF. The chain recombines TRBV10-3 with TRBJ2-2; TRBD1 matches 7 bases. The CDR3 runs 17 residues. The germline gives CDR1 ENHRY, CDR2 SYGVKD. V shed 4 bases, J shed 3 bases, and the junction held 11 bases outside the gene matches.

The CDR3 DNA reads as TGTGCCTGGAGTGGGGGTGTCAACATGAACACTGAAGCTTTCTTT. This translates into CAWSGGVNMNTEAFF. V gene TRBV30 combines with J gene TRBJ1-1; D call uncertain. Germline CDR1 and CDR2: GTSNPN and SVGIG (reference sequence). The V and J ends lost 1 base and 0 bases respectively, with 12 bases between them. The CDR3 runs 15 residues.

The V gene is TRBV4-1, the J gene TRBJ2-3; D uncertain. The CDR3 extends over 17 amino acids. Germline loops: CDR1 MGHRA, CDR2 YSYEKL. Trimming removed 4 bases at V and 2 bases at J, with 19 bases between. This CDR3 reads CASSPTWVLPPTDTQYF. The CDR3 DNA sequence: TGCGCCAGCAGCCCCACCTGGGTCCTCCCCCCCACAGATACGCAGTATTTT.

The chain carries TRBV6-2 or TRBV6-3 and TRBJ2-1; 7 bases are shared with TRBD2. Germline CDR1 MNHEY, CDR2 SVGEGT. The junction had 7 bases not matched to a gene; V was cut back by 3 bases and J by 2 bases. This CDR3 has 16 amino acids. CDR3 coding DNA: TGTGCCAGCAGTTATGACGGAGCGGGGACCTACAATGAGCAGTTCTTC. This codes for CASSYDGAGTYNEQFF.

The V call is TRBV3-1 (or the pseudogene TRBV3-2), the J call TRBJ1-2; possibly TRBD1 for D (5 bases). The CDR3 consists of 17 residues. V shed 1 base and J shed 4 bases, with 19 bases lying between them. CDR1 LGHDT and CDR2 YNNKEL come from the germline V gene (reference sequence). The DNA for the CDR3 is TGTGCCAGCAGCCAAGGGCCCGACGCAGGGCCAGGCTATGGCTACACCTTC. Its protein product is CASSQGPDAGPGYGYTF.

This chain joins TRBV5-1 and TRBJ2-1; 10 nucleotides agree with TRBD2. Trimming took 7 bases from V and 9 from J; bases not matched to a gene: 10. Germline V gene sequence: CDR1 SGHRS, CDR2 YFSETQ. There are 14 residues in the CDR3. CDR3 region: CASWLSGRAAEQFF. CDR3 nucleotide sequence: TGCGCCAGCTGGCTAAGCGGGAGGGCCGCTGAGCAGTTCTTC.

The rearrangement joins TRBV7-6 to TRBJ1-5, with D tentatively TRBD1 (6 bases). V lost 3 bases to trimming and J lost 5 bases, with 8 bases between them. Germline values: CDR1 SGHVS, CDR2 FNYEAQ. The CDR3 extends over 13 amino acids. The DNA for the CDR3 is TGTGCCAGCAGCTTTGGGGGCGATCAGCCCCAGCATTTT. Translation: CASSFGGDQPQHF.

The rearrangement joins TRBV29-1 to TRBJ2-3; D remains ambiguous. The CDR3 runs 13 residues. Between the trimmed V and J ends, which lost 6 bases and 3 bases, there was a span of 13 bases. Germline V lookup: CDR1 SQVTM, CDR2 ANQGSEA. This chain's CDR3 is CSVRKGITDTQYF. The CDR3 DNA follows: TGCAGCGTCAGGAAGGGCATTACAGATACGCAGTATTTT.

This chain connects TRBV2 to TRBJ2-7, with a weak D call TRBD2 (6 bases). V was pared by 4 bases and J by 6 bases, with 25 bases between. The germline V gene has CDR1 SNHLY and CDR2 FYNNEI. The CDR3 consists of 17 residues. CDR3 in DNA: TGTGCCAGCAGTGGAACCCCTTCCGGACTAACGTCGTTCGAGCAGTACTTC. This codes for CASSGTPSGLTSFEQYF.

The chain employs TRBV10-3 and TRBJ1-1; D remains ambiguous. The CDR3 runs to 13 residues. The germline V gene encodes CDR1 ENHRY and CDR2 SYGVKD. Trimming removed 7 bases from V and 1 base from J, with 10 bases in between. Here the CDR3 DNA reads TGTGCCATCATGGATCTGGGGAACACTGAAGCTTTCTTT. Protein: CAIMDLGNTEAFF.

This clone was counted once. J is TRBJ1-2 and V is TRBV30; TRBD1 might be the D (6 bases). Trimming removed 0 bases from V and 7 bases from J, with 12 bases in between. CDR1 and CDR2 from the germline V gene are GTSNPN and SVGIG (reference sequence). This CDR3 comprises 13 residues. The CDR3 nucleotides read TGTGCCTGGAGTGTAAGCGCAGGGGTTGGCTACACCTTC. Residues: CAWSVSAGVGYTF.

This chain joins TRBV4-1 and TRBJ1-2, with D uncertain. Between the trimmed V and J ends, which lost 0 bases and 3 bases, there was a span of 14 bases. The V gene's germline CDR1 is MGHRA and CDR2 YSYEKL. CDR3 length: 16 residues. In nucleotides, the CDR3 is TGCGCCAGCAGCCAAGAACGTGTAGCCCGAGACTATGGCTACACCTTC. Encoded protein: CASSQERVARDYGYTF.

V usage is TRBV7-2 and J usage is TRBJ2-5, with 7 nucleotides matching TRBD2. The CDR3 spans 13 residues. The trim removed 2 bases at V and 3 bases at J, leaving 0 bases unmatched. Germline lookup yields CDR1 SGHTA and CDR2 FQGNSA. The DNA for the CDR3 is TGTGCCAGCAGCTTAAGCGGGAAAGAGACCCAGTACTTC. Its protein is CASSLSGKETQYF.

The chain combines TRBV10-2 with TRBJ1-6; D gene uncertain. Germline CDR1 WSHSY, CDR2 SAAADI. V gave up 6 bases and J gave up 7 bases, with 4 bases separating them. The length of the CDR3 is 11 residues. CDR3 amino acids: CASRQNSPLHF. CDR3 bases: TGCGCCAGCAGACAAAATTCACCCCTCCACTTT.